The T cell receptor beta chain described here comes from a study of blood T cell repertoires in COVID-19. Germline loops: CDR1 SGHKS, CDR2 YYEKEE (reference sequence). CDR3 length: 13 residues. Trimming shortened V by 5 bases and J by 2 bases, and 11 bases separated the two germline ends. Clones were read by immunoSEQ multiplex PCR, and TCRdb kept only the in-frame ones, dropping some. In the table there are 65,000 to 90,000 clones, around 87% of which are singletons. This clone was counted once. The chain employs TRBV5-5 and TRBJ2-7, with no clear D. This clonotype originated in a young woman with acute or convalescent COVID-19. The specimen sequenced was peripheral blood. As DNA, the CDR3 is TGTGCCAGCAGTTATTCCCCCCCCTACGAGCAGTACTTC. It codes for CASSYSPPYEQYF.